These 31 T cell receptor beta chains came from one sample sequenced in a study of T-cell memory formation after mild COVID-19. Via MiXCR, TCRdb re-called the 5' RACE reads, giving one row per CDR3 protein. This sample has 300,000 to 350,000 distinct CDR3 sequences, with approximately 12% found just once. The sample comprised PBMCs or a T cell subset sorted from them (not recorded which). These TCRs come from a man younger than 35 who had mild COVID-19 (a few samples of this study predate the infection). Cell type and time point are not known.

The J gene is TRBJ1-5, the V gene TRBV20-1, with TRBD1 identical over 7 bases. The germline V gene encodes CDR1 DFQATT and CDR2 SNEGSKA (reference sequence). CDR3 length: 14 amino acids. V dropped 4 bases and J dropped 1; count of bases not matched to a gene: 4. The CDR3 here is CSAIQGGSNQPQHF. Written as DNA, the CDR3 is TGCAGTGCTATCCAGGGGGGAAGCAATCAGCCCCAGCATTTT.

This clonotype showed up many times. This chain connects TRBV5-1 to TRBJ2-2; D gene uncertain. Germline CDR1 SGHRS, CDR2 YFSETQ. This CDR3 contains 14 residues. Trimming stripped 2 bases from V and 1 base from J, with 6 bases between. CDR3 in DNA: TGCGCCAGCAGCTTACTACAGAACACCGGGGAGCTGTTTTTT. It yields the protein CASSLLQNTGELFF.

This clonotype was seen repeatedly, ten times or more. Here the CDR3 DNA reads TGTGCCAGCAGCCGGCCGATCGGGGGGGGATCCACCGGGGAGCTGTTTTTT. It is translated as CASSRPIGGGSTGELFF. The V gene is TRBV6-5, the J gene TRBJ2-2, with 8 bases lining up with TRBD2. J was trimmed by 4 bases and V by 6 bases; bases with no gene match: 13. The CDR3 spans 17 residues. Per germline, CDR1 MNHEY and CDR2 SVGAGI.

This clonotype was counted ten times or more. The chain employs TRBV20-1 and TRBJ2-3; weak D call: TRBD2 (6 bases). The germline V gene has CDR1 DFQATT and CDR2 SNEGSKA (reference sequence). CDR3 length: 14 amino acids. Trimming took off 6 bases at V and 6 bases at J, with 19 bases between the two ends. CDR3 DNA sequence: TGCAGTGCGAGCACAACGCGGGGTGGCGATACGCAGTATTTT. Amino acid sequence: CSASTTRGGDTQYF.

The rearrangement links TRBV28 to TRBJ2-1; the D is unclear. The CDR3 loop spans 14 amino acids. Trimming took off 1 base at V and 4 bases at J, with 8 bases between the two ends. CDR1 is MDHEN, CDR2 SYDVKM, per germline. DNA for the CDR3: TGTGCCAGCAGTTTATCGGCGCAGTACAATGAGCAGTTCTTC. Its translation is CASSLSAQYNEQFF.

Regarding this clonotype: Given the absence of the conserved phenylalanine or tryptophan at the CDR3 end, a read error is likely. V is TRBV5-1 and J is TRBJ2-7; D uncertain. This CDR3 has 12 amino acids. Germline V gene sequence: CDR1 SGHRS, CDR2 YFSETQ. Trimming removed 4 bases from V and 0 bases from J, with 5 bases in between. The CDR3 reads CASSASSYEQYL. In nucleotides, the CDR3 is TGCGCCAGCAGCGCTAGCTCCTACGAGCAGTACTTA.

At least ten counts were recorded for this clonotype. The chain combines TRBV9 with TRBJ2-5; the D call may be TRBD1 or TRBD2 (5 bases each). Per germline, CDR1 SGDLS and CDR2 YYNGEE. The germline V and J ends were trimmed by 0 bases and 1 base, with 16 bases remaining between them. The CDR3 has 17 amino acids. The CDR3 protein is CASSVGKGPRVQETQYF. The CDR3 coding sequence is TGTGCCAGCAGCGTAGGGAAGGGACCCAGGGTCCAAGAGACCCAGTACTTC.

The chain is built from TRBV4-3 and TRBJ2-2; 8 bases align to TRBD2. The V segment lost 6 bases and the J segment 6 bases; nucleotides outside the gene matches: 9. Germline loops: CDR1 LGHNA, CDR2 YSLEER. The CDR3 covers 15 residues. CDR3 amino acids: CASRDGLAAPGELFF. The CDR3 DNA sequence: TGCGCCAGCAGAGACGGACTAGCAGCCCCCGGGGAGCTGTTTTTT.

This clonotype has only a few counts. The chain couples TRBV20-1 to TRBJ1-1; D is undetermined. The V end lost 3 bases, the J end lost 1 base, and 12 bases lay between the germline ends. The germline V gene encodes CDR1 DFQATT and CDR2 SNEGSKA (reference sequence). The CDR3 loop spans 14 amino acids. The CDR3 spells CSASGGLWNTEAFF. DNA of the CDR3: TGCAGTGCTAGCGGAGGACTCTGGAACACTGAAGCTTTCTTT.

This clonotype came up a few times. This chain joins TRBV9 and TRBJ1-1; D gene ambiguous. Germline V gene sequence: CDR1 SGDLS, CDR2 YYNGEE. The CDR3 consists of 13 residues. Trimming took 0 bases from V and 3 from J, leaving 6 bases between them. In nucleotides, the CDR3 is TGTGCCAGCAGCGTAGCTGAGGACACTGAAGCTTTCTTT. Protein product: CASSVAEDTEAFF. Full variable domain (outside the CDR3, taken from reference TRBV9 and TRBJ1-1): DSGVTQTPKHLITATGQRVTLRCSPRSGDLSVYWYQQSLDQGLQFLIQYYNGEERAKGNILERFSAQQFPDLHSELNLSSLELGDSALYFCASSVAEDTEAFFGQGTRLTVV.

The table lists this clonotype with a few counts. The chain employs TRBV28 and TRBJ1-6, with D unresolved. Germline V CDR1 and CDR2: MDHEN, SYDVKM. The ends were cut back, 7 bases at V and 5 bases at J, with 15 bases in the middle. This CDR3 is built from 15 residues. CDR3: CASITGELNNSPLHF. The DNA for the CDR3 is TGTGCCAGCATCACCGGCGAGTTAAATAATTCACCCCTCCACTTT.

This clonotype was recorded a few times. This chain connects TRBV20-1 to TRBJ1-2; D ambiguous. Germline CDR1 DFQATT, CDR2 SNEGSKA (reference sequence). There are 10 residues in the CDR3. CDR3 nucleotides: TGCACTGCCCCCAATACCGGCTACACCTTC. It translates to CTAPNTGYTF.

This clonotype was observed a handful of times. The chain has TRBV7-9 and TRBJ2-3, with D perhaps matching TRBD1 or TRBD2 (6 bases each). The germline V and J ends were trimmed by 1 base and 7 bases, with 18 bases remaining between them. CDR1 and CDR2 (germline): SEHNR, FQNEAQ (reference sequence). The CDR3 loop spans 16 amino acids. The CDR3 protein is CASSLEEGGVPYTQYF. The CDR3 DNA follows: TGTGCCAGCAGCTTAGAGGAGGGGGGCGTCCCTTATACGCAGTATTTT.

There are many counts of this clonotype. The chain links TRBV11-2 to TRBJ2-7; 8 bases map to TRBD1. The length of the CDR3 is 13 residues. Germline V gives CDR1 SGHAT, CDR2 FQNNGV. With 5 bases clipped from V and 6 bases from J, the junction kept 6 bases outside the gene matches. Here the CDR3 DNA reads TGTGCCAGCAGCACGACAGGGGTAGGCGAGCAGTACGTC. This encodes CASSTTGVGEQYV.

This clonotype was observed a few times. This chain joins TRBV20-1 and TRBJ1-6, with D maybe TRBD1 (5 bases). Between the trimmed V and J ends, which lost 5 bases and 8 bases, there was a span of 13 bases. In germline, CDR1 is DFQATT, CDR2 SNEGSKA (reference sequence). This CDR3 is 13 amino acids long. The CDR3 nucleotides read TGCAGTGCTCGGACATGGTCGGATTCACCCCTCCACTTT. Its translation: CSARTWSDSPLHF.

This clonotype showed up just a few times. The rearrangement links TRBV29-1 to TRBJ2-2; TRBD1 is a possible D gene (6 bases). Trimming took 6 bases from V and 6 from J, leaving 29 bases between them. From germline, CDR1 is SQVTM and CDR2 ANQGSEA. This CDR3 has 18 residues. The CDR3 loop is CSVTNTRDIDPISGELFF. The DNA for the CDR3 is TGCAGCGTGACGAATACCCGGGACATTGACCCAATATCCGGGGAGCTGTTTTTT.

This clonotype was observed a few times. The rearrangement links TRBV4-3 to TRBJ2-3; 10 bases match TRBD2. V lost 2 bases to trimming and J lost 8 bases; unmatched junction nucleotides: 10. Germline V CDR1 and CDR2: LGHNA, YSLEER. The CDR3 extends over 16 amino acids. The CDR3 DNA is TGCGCCAGCAGCCAATTATCTAGCGGGGGTGGAGGTACGCAGTATTTT. As protein: CASSQLSSGGGGTQYF.

The V call is TRBV5-1, the J call TRBJ2-1, with 8 positions matching TRBD2. Germline values: CDR1 SGHRS, CDR2 YFSETQ. This CDR3 is 19 amino acids long. The J segment lost 2 bases and the V segment lost 3 bases, leaving 16 bases of the junction unmatched. The CDR3 reads CASSSLAGSAVHTYNEQFF. CDR3 DNA sequence: TGCGCCAGCAGCTCCCTAGCGGGCTCAGCAGTTCACACCTACAATGAGCAGTTCTTC. Variable domain in full (rest from reference TRBV5-1 and TRBJ2-1): KAGVTQTPRYLIKTRGQQVTLSCSPISGHRSVSWYQQTPGQGLQFLFEYFSETQRNKGNFPGRFSGRQFSNSRSEMNVSTLELGDSALYLCASSSLAGSAVHTYNEQFFGPGTRLTVL.

This clonotype came up many times. The rearrangement links TRBV5-1 to TRBJ2-1; TRBD1 might be the D (5 bases). Germline V gene data show CDR1 as SGHRS and CDR2 as YFSETQ. V was cut by 0 bases and J by 9 bases, with 16 bases left in between. The CDR3 has 15 residues. The CDR3 loop reads CASSLGRVGNTEQFF. DNA of the CDR3: TGCGCCAGCAGCTTGGGCAGGGTAGGGAATACTGAGCAGTTCTTC.

Only a few counts were recorded for this clonotype. The chain uses TRBV12-3 or TRBV12-4 and TRBJ1-2; D remains ambiguous. V lost 5 bases and J lost 2, with 6 bases in between. This CDR3 has 12 residues. Written as DNA, the CDR3 is TGTGCCAGCAGTACCTCGAACTATGGCTACACCTTC. Its translation: CASSTSNYGYTF.

This clonotype came up a few times. The rearrangement uses TRBV7-2 and TRBJ2-3, with 9 bases aligning to TRBD2. Germline CDR1 and CDR2: SGHTA and FQGNSA. The CDR3 is 15 amino acids. V was pared by 5 bases and J by 6 bases, with 9 bases of the junction left unmatched. The CDR3 DNA reads as TGTGCCAGCAGCCAAGCGGGAAGCGGGGGGGATACGCAGTATTTT. Translation gives CASSQAGSGGDTQYF.

This chain joins TRBV6-5 and TRBJ2-3; 7 positions agree with TRBD1. The CDR3 length is 14 residues. Per the germline V gene, CDR1 is MNHEY and CDR2 is SVGAGI. Germline trimming cut 6 bases from V and 6 bases from J; bases unmatched to any gene: 9. The CDR3 nucleotides are TGTGCCAGCAGCGCCGAGGGGGCAGGGGATACGCAGTATTTT. Its translation: CASSAEGAGDTQYF.

This rearrangement joins TRBV5-4 to TRBJ2-3; D assignment may be TRBD1 or TRBD2 (5 bases each). Per the germline V gene, CDR1 is SGHNT and CDR2 is YYREEE (reference sequence). The length of the CDR3 is 14 residues. Trimming removed 4 bases at V and 3 bases at J, with 12 bases between. This CDR3 reads CASSRPGRTDTQYF. DNA of the CDR3: TGTGCCAGCAGCCGACCGGGACGGACAGATACGCAGTATTTT.

This clonotype was seen more than once but under ten times. This chain uses TRBV10-3 with TRBJ1-5, with D unclear. This CDR3 has 14 amino acids. Germline values: CDR1 ENHRY, CDR2 SYGVKD. The V and J ends lost 5 bases and 3 bases respectively, with 11 bases between them. CDR3 amino acids: CAISRGWVNQPQHF. In DNA form, the CDR3 reads TGTGCCATCAGTCGGGGTTGGGTCAATCAGCCCCAGCATTTT.

The rearrangement joins TRBV20-1 to TRBJ2-3; D is perhaps TRBD2 (6 bases). CDR3 size: 13 residues. V lost 7 bases, J lost 6 bases, and 17 bases lay in between. Germline loops: CDR1 DFQATT, CDR2 SNEGSKA (reference sequence). CDR3 DNA sequence: TGCAGTGTCAGACTAGTTTTGGGGGATACGCAGTATTTT. This codes for CSVRLVLGDTQYF.

This clonotype was detected a few times. The CDR3 region has the DNA TGTGCCAGCAGCTCCGCCGGACTATTTGGGGAGACCCAGTACTTC. Its protein product is CASSSAGLFGETQYF. The V gene is TRBV7-3, the J gene TRBJ2-5, with a possible D match to TRBD2 (6 bases). Germline V gives CDR1 SGHTA, CDR2 FQGTGA. V was pared by 4 bases and J by 5 bases, with 17 bases between. This CDR3 comprises 15 residues.

The chain has TRBV7-2 and TRBJ2-3; 12 bases agree with TRBD2. This CDR3 comprises 16 residues. Germline V gene sequence: CDR1 SGHTA, CDR2 FQGNSA. V was clipped by 6 bases and J by 7 bases; unmatched bases: 11. CDR3 sequence: CASSSELAGGSHTQYF. Here the CDR3 DNA reads TGTGCCAGCAGTTCCGAACTAGCGGGGGGATCACATACGCAGTATTTT. Full variable domain (rest looked up from reference TRBV7-2 and TRBJ2-3): GAGVSQSPSNKVTEKGKDVELRCDPISGHTALYWYRQSLGQGLEFLIYFQGNSAPDKSGLPSDRFSAERTGGSVSTLTIQRTQQEDSAVYLCASSSELAGGSHTQYFGPGTRLTVL.

This clonotype was seen more than once but under ten times. This rearrangement joins TRBV4-3 to TRBJ1-1, with TRBD1 as a possible D gene (5 bases). V shed 2 bases and J shed 8 bases, with 15 bases lying between them. Germline CDR1 is LGHNA and CDR2 is YSLEER. The CDR3 spans 14 residues. Written as DNA, the CDR3 is TGCGCCAGCAGCCAAACTCCTGATCGGGGGGAAGCTTTCTTT. This sequence encodes CASSQTPDRGEAFF.

This clonotype was recorded a few times. This chain uses TRBV4-2 with TRBJ2-2, with D perhaps TRBD1 or TRBD2 (5 bases each). The CDR3 is made up of 15 amino acids. Germline V gene sequence: CDR1 LGHNA, CDR2 YNFKEQ. V shed 1 base and J shed 8 bases, with 14 bases lying between them. CDR3 region: CASSQGGTWTGELFF. The CDR3 nucleotides are TGTGCCAGCAGCCAAGGTGGGACCTGGACTGGGGAGCTGTTTTTT.

This clonotype turned up a few times. CDR3 loop: CASSPKVLSETQYF. The CDR3 nucleotides are TGTGCCAGCTCACCAAAGGTCTTGTCCGAGACCCAGTACTTC. The V gene is TRBV18, the J gene TRBJ2-5; D is uncertain. Germline CDR1 is KGHSH and CDR2 is LQKENI. The CDR3 has 14 amino acids. V was cut by 2 bases and J by 5 bases, with 12 bases left in between. The complete variable domain, with remaining parts taken from reference TRBV18 and TRBJ2-5, reads NAGVMQNPRHLVRRRGQEARLRCSPMKGHSHVYWYRQLPEEGLKFMVYLQKENIIDESGMPKERFSAEFPKEGPSILRIQQVVRGDSAAYFCASSPKVLSETQYFGPGTRLLVL.

Ten or more counts support this clonotype. Here the CDR3 DNA reads TGCGCCAGCAGCCAAGATCGGGGCAGTACCACAGATACGCAGTATTTT. This sequence encodes CASSQDRGSTTDTQYF. The V call is TRBV4-3, the J call TRBJ2-3; the D gene could be TRBD1 or TRBD2 (5 bases each). This CDR3 comprises 16 residues. Germline values: CDR1 LGHNA, CDR2 YSLEER. V was cut by 0 bases and J by 2 bases, with 12 bases left in between.